Sequencing of this T cell receptor (beta chain) was carried out in a study of CD8 T cells in Susac syndrome. Matched for age and sex, the controls were healthy donors. Both CD4+ and CD8+ T cells were negatively isolated, and TEMRA cells underwent FACS enrichment. Per germline, CDR1 GTSNPN and CDR2 SVGIG (reference sequence). The CDR3 has 14 residues. V was cut by 7 bases and J by 4 bases, with 19 bases left in between. Roughly 0.45 to 1 ug RNA was reverse transcribed with random hexamers. TCRdb ran MiXCR on the immunoSEQ multiplex PCR reads and lists one entry per CDR3 protein. The table has roughly 50,000 distinct CDR3 sequences, approximately 94% seen once.

The source material was CD8+ T cells from PBMCs. The TCR comes from a human donor in good health. J is TRBJ1-2 and V is TRBV30; D is possibly TRBD1 (6 bases). Written as DNA, the CDR3 is TGTGCCTCACCTGGGGGGGCGTCCAGCTATGGCTACACCTTC. The encoded protein is CASPGGASSYGYTF. The full variable domain, rest sourced from reference TRBV30 and TRBJ1-2, is SQTIHQWPATLVQPVGSPLSLECTVEGTSNPNLYWYRQAAGRGLQLLFYSVGIGQISSEVPQNLSASRPQDRQFILSSKKLLLSDSGFYLCASPGGASSYGYTFGSGTRLTVV.